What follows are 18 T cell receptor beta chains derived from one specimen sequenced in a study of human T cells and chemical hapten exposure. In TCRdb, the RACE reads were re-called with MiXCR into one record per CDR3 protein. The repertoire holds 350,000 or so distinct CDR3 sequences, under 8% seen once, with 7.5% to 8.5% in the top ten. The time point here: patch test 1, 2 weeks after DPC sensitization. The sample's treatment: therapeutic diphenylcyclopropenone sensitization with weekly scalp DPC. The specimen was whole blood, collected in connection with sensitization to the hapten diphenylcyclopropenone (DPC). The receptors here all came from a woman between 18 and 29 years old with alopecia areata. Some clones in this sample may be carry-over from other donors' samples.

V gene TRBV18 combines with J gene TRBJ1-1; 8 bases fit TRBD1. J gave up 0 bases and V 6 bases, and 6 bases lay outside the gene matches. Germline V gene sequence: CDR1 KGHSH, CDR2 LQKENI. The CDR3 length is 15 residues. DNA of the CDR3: TGTGCCAGCTCCGACGGACAGGGAATGAACACTGAAGCTTTCTTT. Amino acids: CASSDGQGMNTEAFF.

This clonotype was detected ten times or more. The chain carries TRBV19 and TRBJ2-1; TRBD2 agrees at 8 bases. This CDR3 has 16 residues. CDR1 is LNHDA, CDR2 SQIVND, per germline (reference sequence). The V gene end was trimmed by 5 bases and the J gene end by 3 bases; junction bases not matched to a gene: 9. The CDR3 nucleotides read TGTGCCAGTAGTTTGTTTGAGCGGGGGATCTACAATGAGCAGTTCTTC. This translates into CASSLFERGIYNEQFF.

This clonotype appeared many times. The CDR3 sequence: CASSQASSGRDTGELFF. In DNA form, the CDR3 reads TGCGCCAGCAGCCAAGCCTCTAGCGGACGAGACACCGGGGAGCTGTTTTTT. V gene TRBV4-3 combines with J gene TRBJ2-2; 7 bases fit TRBD2. Trimming cost V 1 base and J 3 bases; bases outside gene matches: 8. In germline, CDR1 is LGHNA, CDR2 YSLEER. The CDR3 has 17 amino acids.

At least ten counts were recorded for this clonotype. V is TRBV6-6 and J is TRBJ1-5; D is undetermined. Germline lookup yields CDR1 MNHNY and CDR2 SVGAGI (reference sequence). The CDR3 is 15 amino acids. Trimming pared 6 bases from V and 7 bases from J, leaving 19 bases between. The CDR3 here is CASSRLTERGQPQHF. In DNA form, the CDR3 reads TGTGCCAGCAGCCGCCTTACGGAAAGAGGGCAGCCCCAGCATTTT.

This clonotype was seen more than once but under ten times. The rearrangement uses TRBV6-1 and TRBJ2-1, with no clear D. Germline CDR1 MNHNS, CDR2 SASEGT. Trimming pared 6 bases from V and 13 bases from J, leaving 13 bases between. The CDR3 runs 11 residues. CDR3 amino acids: CASRDIAPQFF. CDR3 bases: TGTGCCAGCAGGGATATAGCCCCCCAGTTCTTC.

The DNA for the CDR3 is TGTGCCAGCAGCCCCGAGAGGACTAGCTGGGAGCAGTACTTC. It specifies CASSPERTSWEQYF. The chain joins TRBV7-9 to TRBJ2-7; 8 bases are shared with TRBD2. This CDR3 is built from 14 residues. V dropped 5 bases and J dropped 7; count of bases not matched to a gene: 10. From germline, CDR1 is SEHNR and CDR2 FQNEAQ (reference sequence). Combining the CDR3 with reference TRBV7-9 and TRBJ2-7 gives the whole variable domain DTGVSQNPRHKITKRGQNVTFRCDPISEHNRLYWYRQTLGQGPEFLTYFQNEAQLEKSRLLSDRFSAERPKGSFSTLEIQRTEQGDSAMYLCASSPERTSWEQYFGPGTRLTVT.

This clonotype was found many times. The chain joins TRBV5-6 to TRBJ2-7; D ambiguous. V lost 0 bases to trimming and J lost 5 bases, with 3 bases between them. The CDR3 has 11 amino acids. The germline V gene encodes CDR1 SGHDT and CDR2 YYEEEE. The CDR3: CASSLVDEQYF. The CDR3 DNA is TGTGCCAGCAGCTTGGTTGACGAGCAGTACTTC.

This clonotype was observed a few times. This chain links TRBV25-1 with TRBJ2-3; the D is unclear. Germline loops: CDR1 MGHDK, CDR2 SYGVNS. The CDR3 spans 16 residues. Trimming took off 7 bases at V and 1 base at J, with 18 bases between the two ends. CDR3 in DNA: TGTGCCAGCACTCCCGTTGAGTCCTTTGGCACAGATACGCAGTATTTT. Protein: CASTPVESFGTDTQYF.

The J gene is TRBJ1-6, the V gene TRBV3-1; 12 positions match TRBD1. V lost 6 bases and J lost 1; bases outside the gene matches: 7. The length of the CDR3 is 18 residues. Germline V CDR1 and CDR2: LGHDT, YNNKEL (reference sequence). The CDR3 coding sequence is TGTGCCAGCAGGGGGACAGGGGGCGCGGGATCCTATAATTCACCCCTCCACTTT. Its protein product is CASRGTGGAGSYNSPLHF.

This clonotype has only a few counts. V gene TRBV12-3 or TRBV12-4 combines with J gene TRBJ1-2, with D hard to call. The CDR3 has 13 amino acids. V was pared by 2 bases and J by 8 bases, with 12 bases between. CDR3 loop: CASSLLFSGGYTF. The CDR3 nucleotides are TGTGCCAGCAGTTTACTCTTCTCGGGGGGCTACACCTTC.

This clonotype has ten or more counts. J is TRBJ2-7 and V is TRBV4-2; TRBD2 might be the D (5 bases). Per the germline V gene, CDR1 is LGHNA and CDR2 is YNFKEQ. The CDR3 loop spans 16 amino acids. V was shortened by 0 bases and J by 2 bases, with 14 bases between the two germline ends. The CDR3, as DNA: TGTGCCAGCAGCCAAGAGTTTTCCGGGGATCCCTACGAGCAGTACTTC. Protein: CASSQEFSGDPYEQYF.

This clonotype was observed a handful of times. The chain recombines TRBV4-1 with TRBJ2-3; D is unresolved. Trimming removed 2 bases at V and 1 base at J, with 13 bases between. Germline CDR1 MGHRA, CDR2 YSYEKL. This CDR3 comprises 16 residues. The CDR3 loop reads CASSQTGSSGTDTQYF. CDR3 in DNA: TGCGCCAGCAGCCAAACGGGCAGCTCCGGCACAGATACGCAGTATTTT.

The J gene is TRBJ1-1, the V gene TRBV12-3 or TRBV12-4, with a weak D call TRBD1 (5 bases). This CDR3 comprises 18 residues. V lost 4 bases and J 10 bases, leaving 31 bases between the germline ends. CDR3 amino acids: CASSYPPGNQTALTGAFF. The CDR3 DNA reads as TGTGCCAGCAGTTACCCCCCGGGAAACCAGACAGCACTTACGGGAGCTTTCTTT.

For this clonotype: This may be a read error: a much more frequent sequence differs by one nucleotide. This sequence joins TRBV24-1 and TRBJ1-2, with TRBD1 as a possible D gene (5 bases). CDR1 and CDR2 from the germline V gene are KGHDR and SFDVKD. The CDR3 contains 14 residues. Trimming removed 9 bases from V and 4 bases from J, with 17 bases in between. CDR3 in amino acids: CATRPGQGIYGYTF. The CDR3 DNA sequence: TGTGCCACCCGACCGGGCCAGGGAATCTATGGCTACACCTTC.

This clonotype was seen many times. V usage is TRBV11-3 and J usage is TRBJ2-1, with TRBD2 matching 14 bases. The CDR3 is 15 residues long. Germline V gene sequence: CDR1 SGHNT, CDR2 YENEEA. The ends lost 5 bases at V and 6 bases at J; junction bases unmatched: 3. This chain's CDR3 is CASSLTSGGANEQFF. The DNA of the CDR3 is TGTGCCAGCAGCCTGACTAGCGGGGGGGCCAATGAGCAGTTCTTC.

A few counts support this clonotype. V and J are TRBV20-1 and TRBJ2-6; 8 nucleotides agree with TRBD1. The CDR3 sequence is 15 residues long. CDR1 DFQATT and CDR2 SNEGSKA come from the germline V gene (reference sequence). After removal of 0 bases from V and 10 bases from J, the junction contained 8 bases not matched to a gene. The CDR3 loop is CSARDSRTGSNVLTF. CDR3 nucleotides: TGCAGTGCTAGAGATTCTCGGACAGGGTCGAACGTCCTGACTTTC.

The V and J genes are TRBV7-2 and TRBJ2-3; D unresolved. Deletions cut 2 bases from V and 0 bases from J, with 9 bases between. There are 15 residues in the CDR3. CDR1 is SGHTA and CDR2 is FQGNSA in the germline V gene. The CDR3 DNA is TGTGCCAGCAGCTTAATCATCCTTAGCACAGATACGCAGTATTTT. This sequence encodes CASSLIILSTDTQYF. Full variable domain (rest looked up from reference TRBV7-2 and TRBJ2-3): GAGVSQSPSNKVTEKGKDVELRCDPISGHTALYWYRQSLGQGLEFLIYFQGNSAPDKSGLPSDRFSAERTGGSVSTLTIQRTQQEDSAVYLCASSLIILSTDTQYFGPGTRLTVL.

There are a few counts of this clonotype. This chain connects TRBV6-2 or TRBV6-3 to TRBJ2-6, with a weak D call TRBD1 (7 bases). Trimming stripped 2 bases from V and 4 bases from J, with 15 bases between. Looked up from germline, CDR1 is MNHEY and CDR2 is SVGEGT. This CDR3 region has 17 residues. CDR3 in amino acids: CASSYVTGTSGANVLTF. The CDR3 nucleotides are TGTGCCAGCAGTTACGTGACAGGGACTTCGGGGGCCAACGTCCTGACTTTC.